The 17 T cell receptor beta chains reported below all come from one sample, sequenced in a study of T cells in localized non-small cell lung cancer. Method: immunoSEQ multiplex PCR; TCRdb's copy keeps in-frame clones and lacks some. Of 30,000 to 45,000 clones in the sample, roughly 85% are singletons; the top ten hold roughly 6.5%. The material was peripheral blood, obtained before any cancer treatment. These receptors originate from a woman aged 40-70 years with stage I lung adenocarcinoma.

The chain is built from TRBV28 and TRBJ2-7, with D possibly TRBD1 on 6 matching bases. Germline lookup yields CDR1 MDHEN and CDR2 SYDVKM. Trimming removed 5 bases at V and 4 bases at J, with 18 bases between. The CDR3 runs 15 residues. The CDR3 is CASSAHHRVSYEQYF. CDR3 nucleotide sequence: TGTGCCAGCAGTGCGCATCACAGGGTTTCGTACGAGCAGTACTTC.

The genes are TRBV5-1 and TRBJ2-7; D uncertain. The CDR3 is made up of 13 amino acids. Germline CDR1 is SGHRS and CDR2 is YFSETQ. Trimming shortened V by 0 bases and J by 2 bases, and 6 bases separated the two germline ends. The CDR3 DNA follows: TGCGCCAGCAGCTTGGCAGGACCCTACGAGCAGTACTTC. As protein: CASSLAGPYEQYF.

J is TRBJ1-1 and V is TRBV10-3; D not resolved. Germline CDR1 is ENHRY and CDR2 is SYGVKD. The CDR3 covers 12 residues. V was pared by 11 bases and J by 0 bases, with 10 bases between. CDR3 protein: CASGVLNTEAFF. The CDR3 bases are TGTGCCTCGGGAGTGTTGAACACTGAAGCTTTCTTT.

The chain has TRBV19 and TRBJ2-5; D gene ambiguous. The CDR3 extends over 14 amino acids. V dropped 8 bases and J dropped 4 bases, with 17 bases sitting between them. Germline V lookup: CDR1 LNHDA, CDR2 SQIVND (reference sequence). CDR3 in DNA: TGTGCCAGTGGGGAACTCAAAGAAATAGAGACCCAGTACTTC. This sequence encodes CASGELKEIETQYF.

This chain uses TRBV7-2 with TRBJ2-7; 10 bases agree with TRBD2. Per the germline V gene, CDR1 is SGHTA and CDR2 is FQGNSA. The CDR3 sequence is 13 residues long. Losses at the gene ends were 3 bases for V and 7 bases for J; bases not matched to a gene: 3. In DNA, the CDR3 is TGTGCCAGCAGCTTTAGCGGGGGGAAGGAGCAGTACTTC. This encodes CASSFSGGKEQYF.

The chain links TRBV18 to TRBJ2-2; 7 positions match TRBD1. This CDR3 is 15 amino acids long. V lost 6 bases to trimming and J lost 2 bases; unmatched junction nucleotides: 6. The germline V gene encodes CDR1 KGHSH and CDR2 LQKENI. The CDR3 DNA is TGTGCCAGCTCCACTCGACAGGGTAACACCGGGGAGCTGTTTTTT. Protein: CASSTRQGNTGELFF.

The V and J genes are TRBV19 and TRBJ2-7; the D gene is possibly TRBD1 (5 bases). Germline V gene sequence: CDR1 LNHDA, CDR2 SQIVND (reference sequence). The V and J ends lost 0 bases and 2 bases respectively, with 17 bases between them. The CDR3 covers 17 residues. The CDR3 DNA is TGTGCCAGTAGTATAGAGGCCCGGCAGGGTTCAACCTACGAGCAGTACTTC. Translation gives CASSIEARQGSTYEQYF.

The V gene is TRBV7-9, the J gene TRBJ2-5; possible D gene TRBD2, 5 bases. The V and J ends lost 0 bases and 5 bases respectively, with 10 bases between them. The CDR3 is made up of 14 amino acids. Germline lookup yields CDR1 SEHNR and CDR2 FQNEAQ (reference sequence). The CDR3 reads CASSLALTRETQYF. In DNA form, the CDR3 reads TGTGCCAGCAGCTTAGCCCTAACTAGGGAGACCCAGTACTTC. The entire variable domain, with the rest obtained from reference TRBV7-9 and TRBJ2-5, is as follows: DTGVSQNPRHKITKRGQNVTFRCDPISEHNRLYWYRQTLGQGPEFLTYFQNEAQLEKSRLLSDRFSAERPKGSFSTLEIQRTEQGDSAMYLCASSLALTRETQYFGPGTRLLVL.

This clone has more than one count but fewer than ten. This chain uses TRBV9 with TRBJ1-1; D is undetermined. From germline, CDR1 is SGDLS and CDR2 YYNGEE. CDR3 length: 10 residues. With 7 bases removed from V and 6 bases from J, the gap between germline ends came to 7 bases. CDR3 sequence: CASGEAEAFF. In DNA form, the CDR3 reads TGTGCCAGCGGGGAAGCTGAAGCTTTCTTT.

The chain employs TRBV18 and TRBJ1-2; the D is unclear. Per germline, CDR1 KGHSH and CDR2 LQKENI. The CDR3 is 14 amino acids. V lost 3 bases and J 1 base, leaving 9 bases between the germline ends. The DNA for the CDR3 is TGTGCCAGCTCACCGGCAGGCGTTAACTATGGCTACACCTTC. It is translated as CASSPAGVNYGYTF.

The rearrangement links TRBV18 to TRBJ2-2; D is possibly TRBD1 (6 bases). The germline CDR1 and CDR2 sequences are KGHSH and LQKENI. CDR3 length equals 15 residues. The V end lost 3 bases, the J end lost 1 base, and 9 bases lay between the germline ends. CDR3 sequence (DNA): TGTGCCAGCTCACCGTCGGACAGGAACACCGGGGAGCTGTTTTTT. Translation gives CASSPSDRNTGELFF.

This sequence joins TRBV5-4 and TRBJ2-7; D is undetermined. Trimming cost V 4 bases and J 4 bases, with 18 bases left between them. The CDR3 loop spans 15 amino acids. The germline gives CDR1 SGHNT, CDR2 YYREEE (reference sequence). The CDR3 region is CASSQASQATYEQYF. The CDR3 nucleotides read TGTGCCAGCAGCCAGGCGAGCCAGGCTACTTACGAGCAGTACTTC.

The rearrangement links TRBV6-5 to TRBJ1-6, with 9 positions matching TRBD1. Per the germline V gene, CDR1 is MNHEY and CDR2 is SVGAGI. With V trimmed by 2 bases and J by 10 bases, 3 bases remained unmatched. The CDR3 covers 14 residues. The CDR3 DNA is TGTGCCAGCAGTTACGACAGGGGGAGGTCACCCCTCCACTTT. This gives the protein CASSYDRGRSPLHF.

This chain joins TRBV5-1 and TRBJ2-2, with 11 bases identical to TRBD2. This CDR3 has 17 amino acids. The J segment lost 1 base and the V segment lost 4 bases, leaving 6 bases of the junction unmatched. Germline V gene sequence: CDR1 SGHRS, CDR2 YFSETQ. The CDR3 DNA reads TGCGCCAGCAGCGCGATACTAGCGGGGGTGAACACCGGGGAGCTGTTTTTT. Its protein is CASSAILAGVNTGELFF.

This clone was counted only a few times. J is TRBJ1-6 and V is TRBV5-1, with TRBD1 matching 8 bases. The J segment lost 7 bases and the V segment lost 0 bases, leaving 3 bases of the junction unmatched. The germline V gene encodes CDR1 SGHRS and CDR2 YFSETQ. The CDR3 is 15 residues long. The CDR3 spells CASSLGTGQNSPLHF. The CDR3 DNA sequence: TGCGCCAGCAGCTTGGGGACAGGGCAAAATTCACCCCTCCACTTT.

V usage is TRBV5-4 and J usage is TRBJ1-1; the match to TRBD1 covers 9 bases. This CDR3 comprises 13 residues. Trimming cost V 1 base and J 12 bases; bases outside gene matches: 7. Germline V gene lookup returns CDR1 SGHNT and CDR2 YYREEE (reference sequence). The CDR3 nucleotides are TGTGCCAGCAGCTTGTTGGGACAGGGACCGACTTTCTTT. Translated: CASSLLGQGPTFF.

This clone was counted between two and nine times. This chain joins TRBV6-5 and TRBJ1-6; maybe TRBD1 (5 bases). The CDR3 contains 11 residues. The germline CDR1 and CDR2 sequences are MNHEY and SVGAGI. The V and J ends lost 4 bases and 13 bases respectively, with 8 bases between them. The CDR3 sequence: CASSSGGPLHF. As DNA, the CDR3 is TGTGCCAGCAGTTCTGGGGGGCCCCTCCACTTT.